This T cell receptor (beta chain) originates from a study of blood T cell repertoires in COVID-19. Study details: Sites in the United States, Italy and Spain provided acute and convalescent COVID-19 samples.

Recovered status applied to Cohort 3 donors who had two consecutive negative PCRs. It also applied to those with clearance or with symptom resolution. Here immunoSEQ multiplex PCR was the method, and the copy in TCRdb shows in-frame clones only, minus some. The sample has a few hundred thousand clones, around 83% seen once. V lost 0 bases, J lost 4 bases, and 4 bases stayed unmatched. This CDR3 is built from 16 residues. The germline V gene has CDR1 LGHNA and CDR2 YSLEER. The source is a woman aged 50 to 60 who had recovered from COVID-19. V gene TRBV4-3 combines with J gene TRBJ2-5, with 11 bases fitting TRBD2. Sample: PBMCs or T cells enriched from blood (not recorded which). The CDR3 here is CASSQDWLAGGETQYF. Here the CDR3 DNA reads TGCGCCAGCAGCCAAGATTGGCTAGCGGGAGGAGAGACCCAGTACTTC.